What follows are 10 T cell receptor beta chains derived from one specimen sequenced in a study of CD8+ T cells in alopecia areata. RNA was isolated and reverse transcribed to cDNA, the sequencing template. Here immunoSEQ multiplex PCR was the method, and the copy in TCRdb shows in-frame clones only, minus some. Here the sample spans roughly 100,000 clones, around 60% being singletons. As to treatment: oral pan-JAK inhibitor, 5-10 mg twice daily. The source material was CD8+ T cells sorted from blood, sampled at week 4, from a patient treated with tofacitinib. Receptor source: a human donor with alopecia areata.

This chain joins TRBV14 and TRBJ1-1; 10 nucleotides line up with TRBD1. J lost 10 bases, V lost 2 bases, and 13 bases had no gene match. There are 16 residues in the CDR3. CDR1 and CDR2 (germline): SGHDN, FVKESK. CDR3 protein: CASSQYGDRGISRAFF. The CDR3 DNA sequence: TGTGCCAGCAGCCAATACGGGGACAGGGGCATTTCGAGAGCTTTCTTT. The whole variable domain, filled in from reference TRBV14 and TRBJ1-1, reads EAGVTQFPSHSVIEKGQTVTLRCDPISGHDNLYWYRRVMGKEIKFLLHFVKESKQDESGMPNNRFLAERTGGTYSTLKVQPAELEDSGVYFCASSQYGDRGISRAFFGQGTRLTVV.

This chain links TRBV30 with TRBJ1-1, with 11 bases matching TRBD1. Germline values: CDR1 GTSNPN, CDR2 SVGIG (reference sequence). This CDR3 has 16 amino acids. Trimming removed 1 base from V and 3 bases from J; junction bases left unmatched: 7. The CDR3 here is CAWSGRTGGDYTEAFF. Written as DNA, the CDR3 is TGTGCCTGGAGTGGAAGGACAGGGGGCGATTACACTGAAGCTTTCTTT.

This clone was seen just once. The J gene is TRBJ1-1, the V gene TRBV4-3, with D uncertain. The CDR3 has 16 amino acids. Trimming cost V 0 bases and J 0 bases, with 11 bases left between them. Germline loops: CDR1 LGHNA, CDR2 YSLEER. The CDR3 region has the DNA TGCGCCAGCAGCCAAGAGTTGGGGTTGGTGAACACTGAAGCTTTCTTT. It translates to CASSQELGLVNTEAFF.

This clone turned up a few times. The chain combines TRBV29-1 with TRBJ2-1; possible D gene TRBD2, 6 bases. The CDR3 runs to 15 residues. Trimming removed 1 base at V and 9 bases at J, with 19 bases between. Germline V gene data show CDR1 as SQVTM and CDR2 as ANQGSEA. The CDR3 bases are TGCAGCGTTGAAGGATCGGGAGTCAGCTATACTGAGCAGTTCTTC. Protein sequence: CSVEGSGVSYTEQFF.

This clone was seen more than once but under ten times. The J gene is TRBJ1-2, the V gene TRBV19; weak D call: TRBD1 (6 bases). This CDR3 region has 13 residues. V lost 10 bases to trimming and J lost 6 bases, with 18 bases between them. CDR1 and CDR2 from the germline V gene are LNHDA and SQIVND (reference sequence). CDR3 region: CAMNNREGDGYTF. CDR3 sequence (DNA): TGTGCCATGAACAACAGGGAAGGGGATGGCTACACCTTC.

V usage is TRBV29-1 and J usage is TRBJ2-1; 11 nucleotides line up with TRBD2. V was clipped by 2 bases and J by 2 bases; unmatched bases: 2. CDR3 length: 15 amino acids. Germline V lookup: CDR1 SQVTM, CDR2 ANQGSEA. CDR3 sequence: CSVERTSGPYNEQFF. The CDR3 bases are TGCAGCGTTGAACGGACTAGCGGGCCCTACAATGAGCAGTTCTTC.

This chain uses TRBV14 with TRBJ2-3, with 7 positions matching TRBD2. Germline V CDR1 and CDR2: SGHDN, FVKESK. Trimming took 5 bases from V and 2 from J; bases not matched to a gene: 4. The length of the CDR3 is 14 residues. The CDR3 nucleotides are TGTGCCAGCAGCACTGGACTAGACACAGATACGCAGTATTTT. This encodes CASSTGLDTDTQYF.

The chain links TRBV7-7 to TRBJ2-2; D gene unclear. Germline assignment: CDR1 SSHAT and CDR2 FNYEAQ (reference sequence). Trimming took 1 base from V and 1 from J, leaving 4 bases between them. This CDR3 is built from 14 residues. CDR3 nucleotide sequence: TGTGCCAGCAGCTTAGGACAGAACACCGGGGAGCTGTTTTTT. Translation gives CASSLGQNTGELFF.

This sequence joins TRBV27 and TRBJ1-2, with 8 bases lining up with TRBD1. V lost 5 bases, J lost 5 bases, and 10 bases stayed unmatched. There are 15 residues in the CDR3. The V gene's germline CDR1 is MNHEY and CDR2 SMNVEV (reference sequence). The CDR3: CASSVLGQAIYGYTF. CDR3 nucleotides: TGTGCCAGCAGTGTTTTGGGACAGGCGATATATGGCTACACCTTC.

The rearrangement links TRBV14 to TRBJ1-1; no definite D call. There are 13 residues in the CDR3. The germline V and J ends were trimmed by 5 bases and 0 bases, with 7 bases remaining between them. CDR1 is SGHDN, CDR2 FVKESK, per germline. Here the CDR3 DNA reads TGTGCCAGCAGCGATGTAATGAACACTGAAGCTTTCTTT. Translating it yields CASSDVMNTEAFF.